Listed below are T cell receptor beta chains from one sample, sequenced in a study of radiotherapy plus CTLA-4 blockade in lung cancer. The data were produced by immunoSEQ multiplex PCR, yet TCRdb's version contains in-frame clones alone and is incomplete. The table records around 45,000 clones, around 69% of them present only once. Here the sequenced sample was peripheral blood, taken from a patient treated with radiotherapy plus ipilimumab. The receptors come from a human donor with non-small cell lung cancer who had stable disease on radiotherapy plus ipilimumab. CDR3s include the opening cysteine and the closing phenylalanine or tryptophan. Fields, in order: clone size, D gene, V gene, J gene, CDR3 DNA, CDR3 protein. A D gene is named only where the DNA matches it firmly. Size is omitted from some rows. Given values are once, few, many or a class for expanded clones.

size: .
D: TRBD2
V: TRBV2
J: TRBJ2-1
DNA: TGTGCCAGCAGTCTAACTAGCGGGGGCCACAATGAGCAGTTCTTC
CDR3: CASSLTSGGHNEQFF

size: .
D: .
V: TRBV12-5
J: TRBJ1-2
DNA: TGTGCTAGTGGTTTGGTACTCGGGACCACATATGGCTACACCTTC
CDR3: CASGLVLGTTYGYTF

size: .
D: TRBD1
V: TRBV7-2
J: TRBJ1-2
DNA: TGTGCCAGCAGCTTAGAAGGGACAGGGGGCGTGAGTGGCTACACCTTC
CDR3: CASSLEGTGGVSGYTF

size: .
D: .
V: TRBV2
J: TRBJ2-5
DNA: TGTGCCAGCACCCGGAGCGAGCGGCCTCAAGAGACCCAGTACTTC
CDR3: CASTRSERPQETQYF

size: .
D: .
V: TRBV5-4
J: TRBJ1-4
DNA: TGTGCCAGCAGCGTTTTGGGGGTTTCTAATGAAAAACTGTTTTTT
CDR3: CASSVLGVSNEKLFF

size: .
D: .
V: TRBV7-9
J: TRBJ2-1
DNA: TGTGCCAGCCGACCCGCAGGGGTAGAGAATGAGCAGTTCTTC
CDR3: CASRPAGVENEQFF

size: .
D: .
V: TRBV5-1
J: TRBJ1-6
DNA: TGCGCCAGCAGCTTGTCTCAGTTAGATTCACCCCTCCACTTT
CDR3: CASSLSQLDSPLHF

size: .
D: .
V: TRBV7-7
J: TRBJ1-6
DNA: TGTGCCAGCAGCTCAAGAAGATCGCACGCATTTTCCAGAGTCTCACCCCTCCACTTT
CDR3: CASSSRRSHAFSRVSPLHF

size: .
D: TRBD1
V: TRBV5-1
J: TRBJ1-1
DNA: TGCGCCAGCAGCGATGACAGGGGGCTAATGAACACTGAAGCTTTCTTT
CDR3: CASSDDRGLMNTEAFF

size: .
D: .
V: TRBV4-1
J: TRBJ1-1
DNA: TGCGCCAGCAGCCAAGTCGACCCCGCTCTATGGGGCACTGAAGCTTTCTTT
CDR3: CASSQVDPALWGTEAFF

size: .
D: .
V: TRBV7-6
J: TRBJ1-2
DNA: TGTGCCAGCAGCTTATATGAGAAAAATAACTATGGCTACACCTTC
CDR3: CASSLYEKNNYGYTF

size: .
D: .
V: TRBV5-6
J: TRBJ2-4
DNA: TGTGCCAGCAGCTTGGGGACAAACATTCAGTACTTC
CDR3: CASSLGTNIQYF

size: once
D: .
V: TRBV30
J: TRBJ1-4
DNA: TGTGCCTGGAGTGTACAGGGCGGTGAAAAACTGTTTTTT
CDR3: CAWSVQGGEKLFF

size: .
D: .
V: TRBV6-5
J: TRBJ2-5
DNA: TGTGCCAGCAGTTACGACAGAACAGAGACCCAGTACTTC
CDR3: CASSYDRTETQYF

size: .
D: .
V: TRBV9
J: TRBJ2-7
DNA: TGTGCCAGCAGCGTAGGACCACGTCACGAGCAGTACTTC
CDR3: CASSVGPRHEQYF

size: few
D: TRBD1
V: TRBV5-1
J: TRBJ1-4
DNA: TGCGCCAGCAGCCTTGGACAGGGGAAAGAAAAACTGTTTTTT
CDR3: CASSLGQGKEKLFF

size: .
D: .
V: TRBV7-9
J: TRBJ1-5
DNA: TGTGCCAGCAGCTTCCTGGGGGCTCAGCCCCAGCATTTT
CDR3: CASSFLGAQPQHF

size: few
D: TRBD1
V: TRBV4-3
J: TRBJ2-6
DNA: TGCGCCAGCAGCCAAGATGACAGGGCCTCCTCTGGGGCCAACGTCCTGACTTTC
CDR3: CASSQDDRASSGANVLTF

size: .
D: .
V: TRBV2
J: TRBJ1-5
DNA: TGTGCCAGCAGGAGGAGACAGGGCAATCAGCCCCAGCATTTT
CDR3: CASRRRQGNQPQHF

size: .
D: .
V: TRBV6-5
J: TRBJ1-2
DNA: TGTGCCAGCAGCCTACGGAGGACCAACCCGCGGGGCTACACCTTC
CDR3: CASSLRRTNPRGYTF

size: .
D: TRBD2
V: TRBV4-3
J: TRBJ2-6
DNA: TGCGCCAGCAGCCAAGGGGGAGCGGGGAGTAACTCTGGGGCCAACGTCCTGACTTTC
CDR3: CASSQGGAGSNSGANVLTF

size: .
D: TRBD1
V: TRBV10-1
J: TRBJ1-1
DNA: TGCGCCAGCAGTCCTGACAGGGGGCGAGGGAACACTGAAGCTTTCTTT
CDR3: CASSPDRGRGNTEAFF

size: .
D: TRBD1
V: TRBV7-2
J: TRBJ2-1
DNA: TGTGCCAGCAGCACCAGACAGGGATCCTGGAATGAGCAGTTCTTC
CDR3: CASSTRQGSWNEQFF

size: .
D: TRBD2
V: TRBV9
J: TRBJ2-1
DNA: TGTGCCAGCAGCGTAAGCGGGGCCCTAGGTCGGCAGTTCTTC
CDR3: CASSVSGALGRQFF